A single sample gave rise to the 16 T cell receptor beta chains below, sequenced in a study of T-cell memory formation after mild COVID-19. Each CDR3 protein gets one entry after TCRdb re-called the 5' RACE reads with MiXCR. Among 450,000 or so distinct CDR3 sequences, roughly 25% were seen once, and the ten largest hold 12%. Input material: PBMCs or a T cell subset sorted from them (not recorded which). The receptors were sampled from an adult woman who had mild COVID-19 (a few samples of this study predate the infection). Cell type and time point are not known.

The CDR3 here is CASRGFGTDSYEQYF. CDR3 nucleotide sequence: TGTGCCAGCAGAGGTTTCGGGACAGACTCTTACGAGCAGTACTTC. The chain joins TRBV2 to TRBJ2-7; 7 positions agree with TRBD1. The junction had 12 bases not matched to a gene; V was cut back by 6 bases and J by 4 bases. CDR3 size: 15 residues. Germline V gene lookup returns CDR1 SNHLY and CDR2 FYNNEI.

On this clonotype itself: A much larger clone is a single base away; this may be a read error. The V call is TRBV5-1, the J call TRBJ2-4, with TRBD2 matching 11 bases. This CDR3 comprises 14 residues. Per germline, CDR1 SGHRS and CDR2 YFSETQ. Trimming at V came to 4 bases and at J to 8 bases, leaving 5 bases not matched to a gene. The CDR3 nucleotides are TGCGCCAGCAGCCTTAGCGGGGGGGTGGACATTCAGTACTTC. It encodes CASSLSGGVDIQYF.

This sequence joins TRBV3-1 and TRBJ2-3; TRBD2 agrees at 11 bases. V lost 1 base, J lost 2 bases, and 5 bases stayed unmatched. Germline V CDR1 and CDR2: LGHDT, YNNKEL (reference sequence). The CDR3 is 17 residues long. CDR3 sequence: CASSQGSSGGYTDTQYF. CDR3 DNA sequence: TGTGCCAGCAGCCAAGGTTCTAGCGGGGGGTACACAGATACGCAGTATTTT.

This clonotype came up a few times. The V and J genes are TRBV20-1 and TRBJ2-7, with 8 nucleotides matching TRBD1. CDR1 is DFQATT and CDR2 is SNEGSKA in the germline V gene (reference sequence). Unmatched junction bases numbered 19, after V lost 6 bases and J lost 6 bases. This CDR3 comprises 16 residues. The CDR3 loop is CSAFSLFKLDRAEQYF. Here the CDR3 DNA reads TGCAGTGCCTTCTCACTTTTCAAACTGGACAGGGCCGAGCAGTACTTC.

The chain carries TRBV25-1 and TRBJ1-2, with D hard to call. The CDR3 is 13 residues long. The V gene lost 2 bases and the J gene lost 8 bases, with 12 bases spanning the gap. Germline lookup yields CDR1 MGHDK and CDR2 SYGVNS. The CDR3 bases are TGTGCCAGCAGTGAAGCTCTCCGGTGGGGCTACACCTTC. Protein sequence: CASSEALRWGYTF.

A few counts support this clonotype. V is TRBV7-9 and J is TRBJ2-6, with no clear D. There are 13 residues in the CDR3. Germline lookup yields CDR1 SEHNR and CDR2 FQNEAQ (reference sequence). V lost 5 bases and J 6 bases, leaving 8 bases between the germline ends. The CDR3 here is CASSRLEANVLTF. In DNA form, the CDR3 reads TGTGCCAGCAGCCGTTTGGAGGCCAACGTCCTGACTTTC. The whole variable domain, filled in from reference TRBV7-9 and TRBJ2-6, reads DTGVSQNPRHKITKRGQNVTFRCDPISEHNRLYWYRQTLGQGPEFLTYFQNEAQLEKSRLLSDRFSAERPKGSFSTLEIQRTEQGDSAMYLCASSRLEANVLTFGAGSRLTVL.

This clonotype came up a few times. The chain couples TRBV6-6 to TRBJ2-2, with D unresolved. The CDR3 runs to 13 residues. Germline V gene sequence: CDR1 MNHNY, CDR2 SVGAGI (reference sequence). V was shortened by 8 bases and J by 4 bases, with 11 bases between the two germline ends. As DNA, the CDR3 is TGTGCCAGCGCCGCCGGCGTCACCGGGGAGCTGTTTTTT. Encoded protein: CASAAGVTGELFF.

This clonotype turned up a few times. The genes are TRBV6-2 or TRBV6-3 and TRBJ1-2, with D perhaps TRBD1 (6 bases). The CDR3 has 15 amino acids. Trimming pared 0 bases from V and 8 bases from J, leaving 16 bases between. Germline loops: CDR1 MNHEY, CDR2 SVGEGT. The CDR3 spells CASSYSEQGRSGYTF. DNA of the CDR3: TGTGCCAGCAGTTACTCCGAACAGGGCCGTAGCGGCTACACCTTC.

V is TRBV5-1 and J is TRBJ2-5; D is possibly TRBD2 (5 bases). The CDR3 spans 13 residues. Trimming pared 4 bases from V and 5 bases from J, leaving 12 bases between. From germline, CDR1 is SGHRS and CDR2 YFSETQ. The CDR3 sequence is CASSPLERETQYF. CDR3 nucleotide sequence: TGCGCCAGCAGCCCCCTTGAGCGGGAGACCCAGTACTTC.

The rearrangement links TRBV6-5 to TRBJ1-2, with TRBD1 matching over 8 bases. The J segment lost 3 bases and the V segment lost 6 bases, leaving 9 bases of the junction unmatched. The CDR3 extends over 15 amino acids. CDR1 and CDR2 from the germline V gene are MNHEY and SVGAGI. CDR3 sequence: CASSENRGNYYGYTF. The CDR3 DNA is TGTGCCAGCAGCGAGAACAGGGGGAATTACTATGGCTACACCTTC.

This clonotype was detected ten times or more. This chain uses TRBV6-2 or TRBV6-3 with TRBJ2-1, with 8 bases lining up with TRBD2. The CDR3 sequence is 20 residues long. V trimming: 2 bases; J trimming: 3 bases; junction bases outside the gene matches: 18. Germline loops: CDR1 MNHEY, CDR2 SVGEGT. Here the CDR3 reads CASSYLNLAGGLVGYNEQFF. CDR3 DNA: TGTGCCAGCAGTTACCTTAATCTAGCGGGCGGCCTAGTGGGCTACAATGAGCAGTTCTTC.

This clonotype was recorded at least ten times. The chain combines TRBV6-6 with TRBJ2-7; TRBD2 agrees at 8 bases. Germline V CDR1 and CDR2: MNHNY, SVGAGI (reference sequence). The junction had 4 bases not matched to a gene; V was cut back by 3 bases and J by 6 bases. This CDR3 contains 13 residues. The CDR3 DNA follows: TGTGCCAGCAGTTATAGCGGGACTAGCGAGCAGTACTTC. It encodes CASSYSGTSEQYF.

The chain employs TRBV6-4 and TRBJ2-1; no definite D call. The V and J ends lost 4 bases and 0 bases respectively, with 13 bases between them. CDR1 MRHNA and CDR2 SNTAGT come from the germline V gene. CDR3 length: 16 residues. CDR3 DNA sequence: TGTGCCAGCAGTGTTCGAGTTTATAGCTCCTACAATGAGCAGTTCTTC. Translation gives CASSVRVYSSYNEQFF.

This chain links TRBV5-6 with TRBJ2-3, with TRBD2 identical over 13 bases. V was clipped by 3 bases and J by 5 bases; unmatched bases: 0. The length of the CDR3 is 14 residues. Germline V gene lookup returns CDR1 SGHDT and CDR2 YYEEEE. The CDR3 loop reads CASSWTSGGDTQYF. CDR3 DNA: TGTGCCAGCAGCTGGACTAGCGGGGGAGATACGCAGTATTTT.

J is TRBJ2-2 and V is TRBV7-3, with D maybe TRBD2 (6 bases). V was cut by 5 bases and J by 3 bases, with 13 bases left in between. CDR3 length: 15 residues. Germline CDR1 reads SGHTA; CDR2 reads FQGTGA. The CDR3 DNA reads as TGTGCCAGCAGCATTAAGGCGGGATACACCGGGGAGCTGTTTTTT. Protein sequence: CASSIKAGYTGELFF.

The chain has TRBV20-1 and TRBJ2-7; the match to TRBD2 covers 11 bases. Germline loops: CDR1 DFQATT, CDR2 SNEGSKA (reference sequence). The CDR3 spans 15 residues. V lost 7 bases and J lost 4; bases outside the gene matches: 12. The CDR3 nucleotides read TGCAGTGTTACAAGACTAGCGGGGAATCTGTACGAGCAGTACTTC. Protein product: CSVTRLAGNLYEQYF.